Following are 3 T cell receptor beta chains from one sample sequenced in a study of T-cell reconstitution after alpha-beta-depleted transplantation in children (dated by TCRdb to about 2016). The method behind the library was PCR. TCRdb records Illumina HiSeq 2500 as the sequencer. TCR library preparation used molecular barcoding, with unique molecular identifiers applied to normalize quantification of the TCRbeta repertoire. TCRdb applied fastp at Q25 and MiXCR to the public reads, then kept only in-frame beta chains. All rows with the same CDR3 protein become a single entry with the most common DNA and genes. The sample has 670,000 or so distinct CDR3 sequences on record, about 12% of them singletons. Of the sample, about 0.79% falls within the top ten clones. Explained via the paper, the treatment or condition label denotes: allogeneic hematopoietic cell transplantation with graft depleted of TCRalphabeta T cells and CD19 B cells.

This material consisted of PBMCs, taken before TCRalphabeta/CD19-depleted stem cell transplant. The origin of the receptors is a girl aged 2 to 10 with congenital amegakaryocytic thrombocytopenia, due to receive a stem cell transplant.

A few counts support this clonotype. The V and J genes are TRBV3-1 and TRBJ2-4; possible D gene TRBD1, 5 bases. This CDR3 region has 12 residues. V was shortened by 2 bases and J by 7 bases, with 6 bases between the two germline ends. In germline, CDR1 is LGHDT, CDR2 YNNKEL (reference sequence). CDR3 coding DNA: TGTGCCAGCAGCCAATGGGGCAACATTCAGTACTTC. As protein: CASSQWGNIQYF.

In its sample, this clonotype was seen many times. The chain has TRBV5-1 and TRBJ2-3, with D tentatively TRBD2 (6 bases). Germline CDR1 SGHRS, CDR2 YFSETQ. V was shortened by 1 base and J by 3 bases, with 12 bases between the two germline ends. The CDR3 is 15 amino acids. The CDR3 reads CASSLTGVRTDTQYF. DNA of the CDR3: TGCGCCAGCAGCTTGACGGGAGTGAGGACAGATACGCAGTATTTT.

This clonotype showed up just a few times. The chain links TRBV4-1 to TRBJ2-3; D call uncertain. The germline gives CDR1 MGHRA, CDR2 YSYEKL. The CDR3 extends over 17 amino acids. V lost 1 base, J lost 0 bases, and 14 bases lay in between. The CDR3, as DNA: TGCGCCAGCAGCCAAGTACCCAGTACCACTAGCACAGATACGCAGTATTTT. Its translation is CASSQVPSTTSTDTQYF.